This T cell receptor (beta chain) was captured in a study of cytomegalovirus exposure and HLA in healthy donors. Study-level findings and limits: TCR beta sequences reportedly predicted most subjects' HLA-A and HLA-B alleles accurately.

V lost 7 bases, J lost 6 bases, and 13 bases lay in between. Germline CDR1 reads SEHNR; CDR2 reads FQNEAQ (reference sequence). The CDR3 is 13 residues long. PCR amplification relied on 60 Vbeta primers (plus 13 Jbeta primers). Libraries were prepared by immunoSEQ multiplex PCR; TCRdb keeps only in-frame clonotypes and omits some of them. The sample has roughly 86,000 clones, 50% to 75% seen once. As for this clone: Its matching antigen is unknown.

The source of this sequence is a man under 40 in good health and CMV-seronegative. The chain recombines TRBV7-9 with TRBJ2-1; D is unresolved. Sequencing was carried out using PBMCs. The CDR3, as DNA: TGTGCCAGCAACGGAGACGGGTCCAATGAGCAGTTCTTC. Its protein is CASNGDGSNEQFF.